Following are 25 T cell receptor beta chains from one sample sequenced in a study of Ad26.COV2.S vaccination and SARS-CoV-2 variants. Stated treatment: around 19 received Ad26.COV2.S at low or high dose, single or two shots; about five received placebo; per-sample allocation not given. Day 63 after the first vaccine or placebo injection was the time point for sampling. Using immunoSEQ multiplex PCR, the repertoire was profiled, and TCRdb retains in-frame clones only, with some absent. The table shows more than 400,000 clones, with 90% occurring only once. The specimen was peripheral blood, collected in a trial of Ad26.COV2.S vaccine versus placebo. The receptors stem from a person aged 18-60 years who received the Ad26.COV2.S COVID-19 vaccine or a placebo.

The V and J genes are TRBV19 and TRBJ2-1, with 13 positions matching TRBD2. CDR1 and CDR2 from the germline V gene are LNHDA and SQIVND (reference sequence). The CDR3 length is 16 residues. The junction had 8 bases not matched to a gene; V was cut back by 10 bases and J by 2 bases. The CDR3 coding sequence is TGTGCCACCGGGACTAGCGGGAACGGGCCCTACAATGAGCAGTTCTTC. It is translated as CATGTSGNGPYNEQFF.

V gene TRBV6-4 combines with J gene TRBJ2-1; possibly TRBD1 or TRBD2 for D (5 bases each). The CDR3 runs 15 residues. Trimming removed 0 bases at V and 6 bases at J, with 12 bases between. Germline assignment: CDR1 MRHNA and CDR2 SNTAGT. The CDR3 protein is CASSDSLGVFNEQFF. The CDR3 DNA reads TGTGCCAGCAGTGACTCCCTGGGGGTGTTCAATGAGCAGTTCTTC.

V usage is TRBV10-3 and J usage is TRBJ2-5; D ambiguous. The germline V gene has CDR1 ENHRY and CDR2 SYGVKD. V lost 1 base and J 5 bases, leaving 8 bases between the germline ends. The CDR3 totals 13 residues. The CDR3 here is CAISEFERETQYF. As DNA, the CDR3 is TGTGCCATCAGTGAGTTTGAGAGGGAGACCCAGTACTTC.

The chain is built from TRBV9 and TRBJ2-1, with D perhaps being TRBD1 or TRBD2 (6 bases each). Per germline, CDR1 SGDLS and CDR2 YYNGEE. The CDR3 loop spans 16 amino acids. The V end was cut by 0 bases, the J end by 6 bases, with 16 bases between. For the CDR3, the DNA is TGTGCCAGCAGCGTAGCGGGGGCTAGTCTACCCAATGAGCAGTTCTTC. This sequence encodes CASSVAGASLPNEQFF.

This clone was observed once. This chain uses TRBV7-2 with TRBJ2-7; 7 bases are shared with TRBD2. Trimming removed 1 base from V and 0 bases from J; junction bases left unmatched: 6. CDR1 is SGHTA and CDR2 is FQGNSA in the germline V gene. This CDR3 spans 16 amino acids. CDR3 DNA sequence: TGTGCCAGCAGCTTAGTGCCGGGACTAATCTCCTACGAGCAGTACTTC. This encodes CASSLVPGLISYEQYF. Full variable domain (rest looked up from reference TRBV7-2 and TRBJ2-7): GAGVSQSPSNKVTEKGKDVELRCDPISGHTALYWYRQSLGQGLEFLIYFQGNSAPDKSGLPSDRFSAERTGGSVSTLTIQRTQQEDSAVYLCASSLVPGLISYEQYFGPGTRLTVT.

Of note for this clone: At one of its ends the junction is not consistent with the germline gene, which may arise from a read error. The J gene is TRBJ2-5, the V gene TRBV7-2; 12 nucleotides match TRBD2. CDR1 is SGHTA and CDR2 is FQGNSA in the germline V gene. This CDR3 region has 16 residues. CDR3 residues: CASSVALAGGQETQYF. In DNA form, the CDR3 reads TGTGCCAGCAGCGTAGCACTAGCGGGAGGCCAAGAGACCCAGTACTTC.

V is TRBV27 and J is TRBJ2-1; the match to TRBD1 covers 9 bases. From germline, CDR1 is MNHEY and CDR2 SMNVEV (reference sequence). V lost 5 bases to trimming and J lost 8 bases; unmatched junction nucleotides: 7. The CDR3 has 14 amino acids. The CDR3: CASSPRDREYEQFF. The CDR3 DNA reads as TGTGCCAGCAGTCCCCGGGACAGGGAATATGAGCAGTTCTTC.

This chain links TRBV5-4 with TRBJ2-1; 9 nucleotides match TRBD2. The trim removed 0 bases at V and 7 bases at J, leaving 5 bases unmatched. Germline V lookup: CDR1 SGHNT, CDR2 YYREEE (reference sequence). This CDR3 has 15 amino acids. CDR3 amino acids: CASSLGSGRVNEQFF. In nucleotides, the CDR3 is TGTGCCAGCAGCTTGGGTAGCGGGAGAGTTAATGAGCAGTTCTTC.

The gene calls are TRBV10-3 and TRBJ2-3; perhaps TRBD2 as D (7 bases). The length of the CDR3 is 14 residues. Trimming cost V 11 bases and J 9 bases, with 24 bases left between them. In germline, CDR1 is ENHRY, CDR2 SYGVKD. This chain's CDR3 is CASEGGRATGTQYF. In nucleotides, the CDR3 is TGTGCCTCTGAGGGGGGGCGGGCCACAGGGACGCAGTATTTT.

The chain joins TRBV7-2 to TRBJ2-5; no definite D call. The CDR3 loop spans 14 amino acids. Trimming took 5 bases from V and 7 from J, leaving 17 bases between them. Germline V CDR1 and CDR2: SGHTA, FQGNSA. Written as DNA, the CDR3 is TGTGCCAGCAGCCCCAATAGGGCGGTGGGGACCCAGTACTTC. This translates into CASSPNRAVGTQYF.

This chain connects TRBV14 to TRBJ1-1; D remains ambiguous. V lost 5 bases and J lost 0, with 7 bases in between. CDR1 SGHDN and CDR2 FVKESK come from the germline V gene. This CDR3 comprises 13 residues. The CDR3 protein is CASSTSLNTEAFF. CDR3 sequence (DNA): TGTGCCAGCAGCACCAGCTTGAACACTGAAGCTTTCTTT.

This rearrangement joins TRBV6-4 to TRBJ2-6; 9 nucleotides agree with TRBD1. V lost 4 bases to trimming and J lost 0 bases; unmatched junction nucleotides: 13. CDR1 and CDR2 (germline): MRHNA, SNTAGT. The CDR3 is 20 amino acids. The DNA of the CDR3 is TGTGCCAGCAGTGCCGAAGGACAGGGGTTTCCTTACTCTGGGGCCAACGTCCTGACTTTC. Protein sequence: CASSAEGQGFPYSGANVLTF.

This rearrangement joins TRBV7-6 to TRBJ2-1; TRBD2 aligns across 7 bases. CDR3 length equals 17 residues. Unmatched junction bases numbered 14, after V lost 4 bases and J lost 5 bases. The V gene's germline CDR1 is SGHVS and CDR2 FNYEAQ. The CDR3 is CASSSRGLSGENNEQFF. The CDR3 nucleotides read TGTGCCAGCAGCTCCCGAGGACTAAGCGGGGAAAACAATGAGCAGTTCTTC.

The rearrangement uses TRBV5-8 and TRBJ1-1; D possibly corresponds to TRBD1 (5 bases). CDR3 length equals 13 residues. The germline V and J ends were trimmed by 5 bases and 4 bases, with 12 bases remaining between them. Germline V gene sequence: CDR1 SGHTS, CDR2 YDEGEE. CDR3: CASRGRGGTEAFF. CDR3 in DNA: TGTGCCAGCAGGGGGCGTGGAGGCACTGAAGCTTTCTTT.

The chain links TRBV6-5 to TRBJ2-1; perhaps TRBD2 as D (5 bases). The CDR3 is 15 amino acids. V was clipped by 6 bases and J by 7 bases, with 19 bases between them. CDR1 is MNHEY and CDR2 is SVGAGI in the germline V gene. CDR3 residues: CASSSRVNGRNEQFF. CDR3 DNA: TGTGCCAGCAGCTCGAGGGTAAATGGGCGGAATGAGCAGTTCTTC.

The rearrangement uses TRBV24-1 and TRBJ2-2; D is perhaps TRBD1 (6 bases). The CDR3 consists of 22 residues. Per the germline V gene, CDR1 is KGHDR and CDR2 is SFDVKD. V lost 3 bases and J lost 2, with 30 bases in between. The DNA for the CDR3 is TGTGCCACCAGTGATCGGACAGTAAGAAACCCGGAAAGGGTGTTTAACACCGGGGAGCTGTTTTTT. It translates to CATSDRTVRNPERVFNTGELFF.

The rearrangement joins TRBV28 to TRBJ2-6; D remains ambiguous. Germline CDR1 is MDHEN and CDR2 is SYDVKM. This CDR3 contains 15 residues. V dropped 2 bases and J dropped 2 bases, with 7 bases sitting between them. CDR3 amino acids: CASSLGVTGANVLTF. Written as DNA, the CDR3 is TGTGCCAGCAGTTTAGGGGTGACTGGGGCCAACGTCCTGACTTTC.

This sequence joins TRBV5-1 and TRBJ2-3, with unresolved D. V was trimmed by 0 bases and J by 0 bases, leaving 11 bases between them. The CDR3 runs 16 residues. CDR1 is SGHRS and CDR2 is YFSETQ in the germline V gene. CDR3 bases: TGCGCCAGCAGCTTGGGGGGTGCCACAAGCACAGATACGCAGTATTTT. It is translated as CASSLGGATSTDTQYF.

This rearrangement joins TRBV10-1 to TRBJ2-1; D uncertain. This CDR3 is built from 12 residues. Looked up from germline, CDR1 is WNHNN and CDR2 is SYGVQD (reference sequence). Deletions cut 4 bases from V and 8 bases from J, with 9 bases between. The CDR3 loop reads CASSVPGDEQFF. The DNA for the CDR3 is TGCGCCAGCAGTGTCCCTGGGGATGAGCAGTTCTTC.

The rearrangement links TRBV5-1 to TRBJ2-1; TRBD2 aligns across 14 bases. The CDR3 is 14 amino acids. Germline trimming cut 2 bases from V and 15 bases from J; bases unmatched to any gene: 7. Germline V gives CDR1 SGHRS, CDR2 YFSETQ. The CDR3, as DNA: TGCGCCAGCAGCTTCGGACTAGCGGGAGGCCAACCGTTCTTC. Amino acids: CASSFGLAGGQPFF. Full variable domain (remainder filled in from reference TRBV5-1 and TRBJ2-1): KAGVTQTPRYLIKTRGQQVTLSCSPISGHRSVSWYQQTPGQGLQFLFEYFSETQRNKGNFPGRFSGRQFSNSRSEMNVSTLELGDSALYLCASSFGLAGGQPFFGPGTRLTVL.

This chain links TRBV4-1 with TRBJ2-7; D is unclear. The germline V and J ends were trimmed by 0 bases and 2 bases, with 11 bases remaining between them. Germline V gene sequence: CDR1 MGHRA, CDR2 YSYEKL. There are 15 residues in the CDR3. The CDR3 loop reads CASSQDPVDPYEQYF. The CDR3 DNA is TGCGCCAGCAGCCAAGATCCGGTGGACCCCTACGAGCAGTACTTC.

The V gene is TRBV24-1, the J gene TRBJ1-4; the D is unclear. CDR3 size: 16 residues. The germline V gene has CDR1 KGHDR and CDR2 SFDVKD. V was trimmed by 6 bases and J by 6 bases, leaving 19 bases between them. CDR3 in amino acids: CATSSFPRRNYEKLFF. CDR3 coding DNA: TGTGCCACCAGTAGTTTCCCGAGGCGGAATTATGAAAAACTGTTTTTT.

This clone was seen a few times. The J gene is TRBJ1-6, the V gene TRBV5-4; tentative D call: TRBD1 (5 bases). Germline loops: CDR1 SGHNT, CDR2 YYREEE (reference sequence). V was trimmed by 2 bases and J by 4 bases, leaving 7 bases between them. This CDR3 region has 14 residues. This chain's CDR3 is CASSFAGYNSPLHF. As DNA, the CDR3 is TGTGCCAGCAGCTTCGCAGGGTATAATTCACCCCTCCACTTT.

The V and J genes are TRBV9 and TRBJ2-1; 9 nucleotides agree with TRBD2. Germline V gene data show CDR1 as SGDLS and CDR2 as YYNGEE. CDR3 size: 17 residues. V gave up 4 bases and J gave up 3 bases; unmatched junction bases: 11. The CDR3 is CASSFQPAGGDYNEQFF. The CDR3 DNA sequence: TGTGCCAGCAGCTTTCAACCAGCGGGAGGAGACTACAATGAGCAGTTCTTC.

This chain uses TRBV28 with TRBJ2-5; possibly TRBD1 for D (6 bases). Germline assignment: CDR1 MDHEN and CDR2 SYDVKM. This CDR3 is built from 14 residues. The V and J ends lost 5 bases and 1 base respectively, with 11 bases between them. CDR3 loop: CASSQGYPQETQYF. The CDR3 nucleotides are TGTGCCAGCAGTCAGGGGTATCCCCAAGAGACCCAGTACTTC.